This T cell receptor (beta chain) comes out of a study of control samples from healthy donors and cancer patients. This clone has a handful of counts. Only in-frame clones appear in the TCRdb table, and some are missing; sequencing was by immunoSEQ multiplex PCR. In the table there are around 140,000 clones, 80% to 95% of which are singletons. Germline assignment: CDR1 MNHNS and CDR2 SASEGT. V gave up 0 bases and J gave up 10 bases, with 6 bases separating them. There are 11 residues in the CDR3. This receptor was taken from a man aged 35-49 years in good health. The chain has TRBV6-1 and TRBJ1-1; D is unresolved. Sequencing was performed on blood. The CDR3 reads CASSEALLAFF. The CDR3 nucleotides read TGTGCCAGCAGTGAAGCGCTGTTAGCTTTCTTT.